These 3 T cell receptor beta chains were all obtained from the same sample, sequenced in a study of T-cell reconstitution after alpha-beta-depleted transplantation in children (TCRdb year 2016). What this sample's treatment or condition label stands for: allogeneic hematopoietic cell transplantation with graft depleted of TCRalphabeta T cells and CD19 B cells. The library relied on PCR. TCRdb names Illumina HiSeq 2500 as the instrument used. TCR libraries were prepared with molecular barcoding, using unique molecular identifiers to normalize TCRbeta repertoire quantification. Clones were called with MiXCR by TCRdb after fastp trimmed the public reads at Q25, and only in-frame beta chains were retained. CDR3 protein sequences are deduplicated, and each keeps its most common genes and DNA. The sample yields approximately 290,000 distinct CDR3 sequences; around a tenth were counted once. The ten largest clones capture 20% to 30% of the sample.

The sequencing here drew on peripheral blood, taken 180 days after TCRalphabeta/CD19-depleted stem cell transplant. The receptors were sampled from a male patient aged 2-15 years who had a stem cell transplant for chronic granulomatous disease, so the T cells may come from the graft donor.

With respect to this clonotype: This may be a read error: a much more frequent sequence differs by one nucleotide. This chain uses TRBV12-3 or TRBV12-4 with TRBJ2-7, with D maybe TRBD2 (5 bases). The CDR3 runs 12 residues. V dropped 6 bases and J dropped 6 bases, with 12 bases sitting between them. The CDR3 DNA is TGTGCCAGCAGGCTAGCTGCCTGCGAGCAGTACTTC. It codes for CASRLAACEQYF.

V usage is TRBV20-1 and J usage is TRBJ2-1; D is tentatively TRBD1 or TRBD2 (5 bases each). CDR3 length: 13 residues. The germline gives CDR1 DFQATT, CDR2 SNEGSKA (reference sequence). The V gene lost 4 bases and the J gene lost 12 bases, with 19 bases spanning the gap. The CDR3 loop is CSAISDWDGGQFF. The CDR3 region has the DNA TGCAGTGCTATTAGCGATTGGGATGGGGGGCAGTTCTTC.

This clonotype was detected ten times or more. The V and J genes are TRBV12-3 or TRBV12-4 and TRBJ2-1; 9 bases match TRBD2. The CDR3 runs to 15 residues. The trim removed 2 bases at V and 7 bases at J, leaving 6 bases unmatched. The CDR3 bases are TGTGCCAGCAGTTTAATAGCGGGGGTTGGAAATGAGCAGTTCTTC. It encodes CASSLIAGVGNEQFF.